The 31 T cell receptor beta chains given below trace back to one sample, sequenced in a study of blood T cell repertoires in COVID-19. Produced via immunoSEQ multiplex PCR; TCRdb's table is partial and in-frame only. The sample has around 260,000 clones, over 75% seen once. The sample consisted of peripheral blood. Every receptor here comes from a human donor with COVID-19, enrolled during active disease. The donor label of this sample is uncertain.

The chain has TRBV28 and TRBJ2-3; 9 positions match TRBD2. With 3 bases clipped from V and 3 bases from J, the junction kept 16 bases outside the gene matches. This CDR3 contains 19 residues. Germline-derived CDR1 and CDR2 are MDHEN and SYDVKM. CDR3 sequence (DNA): TGTGCCAGCAGTTTCAGGATTGGTAGCGGGAGTCAAATAACAGATACGCAGTATTTT. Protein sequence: CASSFRIGSGSQITDTQYF. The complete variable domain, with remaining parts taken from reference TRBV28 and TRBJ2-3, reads DVKVTQSSRYLVKRTGEKVFLECVQDMDHENMFWYRQDPGLGLRLIYFSYDVKMKEKGDIPEGYSVSREKKERFSLILESASTNQTSMYLCASSFRIGSGSQITDTQYFGPGTRLTVL.

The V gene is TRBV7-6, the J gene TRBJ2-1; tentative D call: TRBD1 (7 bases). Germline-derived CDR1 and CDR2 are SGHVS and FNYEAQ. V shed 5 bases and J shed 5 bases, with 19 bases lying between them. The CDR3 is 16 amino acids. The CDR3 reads CASSEGGQLLHNEQFF. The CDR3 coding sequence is TGTGCCAGCAGCGAGGGGGGACAGCTCCTCCACAATGAGCAGTTCTTC.

The CDR3 DNA reads as TGTGCCAGCAGTTTGCCCGGGGTAGGGGGTGGGGGTGAAAAACTGTTTTTT. This sequence encodes CASSLPGVGGGGEKLFF. The chain combines TRBV28 with TRBJ1-4; maybe TRBD1 (6 bases). V was pared by 3 bases and J by 7 bases, with 21 bases between. The germline V gene has CDR1 MDHEN and CDR2 SYDVKM. The CDR3 spans 17 residues.

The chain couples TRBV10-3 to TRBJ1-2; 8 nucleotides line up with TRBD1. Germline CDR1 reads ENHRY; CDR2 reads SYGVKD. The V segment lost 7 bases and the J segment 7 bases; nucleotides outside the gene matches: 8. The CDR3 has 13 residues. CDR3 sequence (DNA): TGTGCCATCACCGAGGACAGGGCTGTTGGCTACACCTTC. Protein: CAITEDRAVGYTF.

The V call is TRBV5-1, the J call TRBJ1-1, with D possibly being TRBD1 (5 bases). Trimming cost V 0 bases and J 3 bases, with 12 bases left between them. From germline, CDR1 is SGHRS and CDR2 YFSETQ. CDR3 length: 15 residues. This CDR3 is CASSLVGGVDTEAFF. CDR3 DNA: TGCGCCAGCAGCTTGGTGGGGGGAGTCGACACTGAAGCTTTCTTT.

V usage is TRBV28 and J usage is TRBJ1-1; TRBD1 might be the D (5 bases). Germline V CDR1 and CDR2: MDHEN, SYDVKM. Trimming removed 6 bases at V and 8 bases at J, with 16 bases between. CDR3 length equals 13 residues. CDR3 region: CASRPSGWTEAFF. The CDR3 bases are TGTGCCAGCAGGCCCTCAGGGTGGACGGAAGCTTTCTTT.

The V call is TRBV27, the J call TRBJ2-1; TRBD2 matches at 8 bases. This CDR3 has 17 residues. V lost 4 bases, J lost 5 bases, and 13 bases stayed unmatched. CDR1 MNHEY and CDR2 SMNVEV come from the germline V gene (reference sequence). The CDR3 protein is CASSSTPGGGTHNEQFF. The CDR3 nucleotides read TGTGCCAGCAGTTCCACCCCCGGGGGGGGTACTCACAATGAGCAGTTCTTC.

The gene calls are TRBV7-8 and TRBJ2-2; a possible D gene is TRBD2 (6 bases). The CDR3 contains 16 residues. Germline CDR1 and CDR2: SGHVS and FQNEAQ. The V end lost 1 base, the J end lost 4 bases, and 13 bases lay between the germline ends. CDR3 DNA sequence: TGTGCCAGCAGCTTAGTTACCGGGAGTATCACCGGGGAGCTGTTTTTT. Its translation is CASSLVTGSITGELFF. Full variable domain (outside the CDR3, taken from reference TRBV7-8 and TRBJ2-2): GAGVSQSPRYKVAKRGQDVALRCDPISGHVSLFWYQQALGQGPEFLTYFQNEAQLDKSGLPSDRFFAERPEGSVSTLKIQRTQQEDSAVYLCASSLVTGSITGELFFGEGSRLTVL.

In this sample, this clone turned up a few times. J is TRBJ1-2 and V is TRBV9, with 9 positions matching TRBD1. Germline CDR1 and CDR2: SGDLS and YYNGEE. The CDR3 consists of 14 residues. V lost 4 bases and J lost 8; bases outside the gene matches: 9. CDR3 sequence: CASSPRDREHGYTF. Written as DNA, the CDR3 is TGTGCCAGCAGCCCCCGGGACAGGGAGCACGGCTACACCTTC.

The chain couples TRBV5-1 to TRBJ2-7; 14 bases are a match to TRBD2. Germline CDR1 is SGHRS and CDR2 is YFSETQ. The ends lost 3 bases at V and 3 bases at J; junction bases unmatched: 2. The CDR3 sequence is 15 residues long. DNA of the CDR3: TGCGCCAGCAGCTGGGGACTAGCGGGAGTCTACGAGCAGTACTTC. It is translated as CASSWGLAGVYEQYF. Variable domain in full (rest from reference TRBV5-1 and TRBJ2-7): KAGVTQTPRYLIKTRGQQVTLSCSPISGHRSVSWYQQTPGQGLQFLFEYFSETQRNKGNFPGRFSGRQFSNSRSEMNVSTLELGDSALYLCASSWGLAGVYEQYFGPGTRLTVT.

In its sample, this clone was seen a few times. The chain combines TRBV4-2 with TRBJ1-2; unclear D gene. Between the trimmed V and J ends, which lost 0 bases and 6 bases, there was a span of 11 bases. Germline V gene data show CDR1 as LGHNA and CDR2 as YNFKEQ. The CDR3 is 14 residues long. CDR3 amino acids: CASSQDERSDGYTF. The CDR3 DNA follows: TGTGCCAGCAGCCAAGATGAAAGGAGCGATGGCTACACCTTC.

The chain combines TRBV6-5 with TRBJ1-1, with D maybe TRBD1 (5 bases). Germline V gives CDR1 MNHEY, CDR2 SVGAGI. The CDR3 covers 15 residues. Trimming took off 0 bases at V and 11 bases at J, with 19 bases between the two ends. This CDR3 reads CASSYSKWGSPEAFF. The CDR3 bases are TGTGCCAGCAGTTACTCGAAATGGGGCTCCCCGGAGGCTTTCTTT.

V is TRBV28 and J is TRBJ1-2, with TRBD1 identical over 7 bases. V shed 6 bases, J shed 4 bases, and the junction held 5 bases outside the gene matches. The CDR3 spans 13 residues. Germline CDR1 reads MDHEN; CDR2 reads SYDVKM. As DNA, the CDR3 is TGTGCCAGCAGCGGGGGACAGCCCTATGGCTACACCTTC. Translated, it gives CASSGGQPYGYTF.

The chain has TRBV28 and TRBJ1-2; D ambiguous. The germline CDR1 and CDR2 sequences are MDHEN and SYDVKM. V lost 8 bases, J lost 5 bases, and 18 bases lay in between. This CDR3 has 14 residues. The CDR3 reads CASRGSVPQYGYTF. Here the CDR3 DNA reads TGTGCCAGCCGCGGATCAGTTCCGCAGTATGGCTACACCTTC.

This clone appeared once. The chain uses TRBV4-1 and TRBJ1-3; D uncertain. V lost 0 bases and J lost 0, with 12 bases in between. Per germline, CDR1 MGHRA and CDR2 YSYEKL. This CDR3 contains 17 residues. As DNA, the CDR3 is TGCGCCAGCAGCCAAGATCGGCGGCTAAGCTCTGGAAACACCATATATTTT. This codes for CASSQDRRLSSGNTIYF.

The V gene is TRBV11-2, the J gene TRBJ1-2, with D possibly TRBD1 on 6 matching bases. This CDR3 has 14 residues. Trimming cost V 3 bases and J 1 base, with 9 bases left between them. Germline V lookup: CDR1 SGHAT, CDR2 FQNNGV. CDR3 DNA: TGTGCCAGCAGCTTGACAGGCCTTAACTATGGCTACACCTTC. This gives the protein CASSLTGLNYGYTF.

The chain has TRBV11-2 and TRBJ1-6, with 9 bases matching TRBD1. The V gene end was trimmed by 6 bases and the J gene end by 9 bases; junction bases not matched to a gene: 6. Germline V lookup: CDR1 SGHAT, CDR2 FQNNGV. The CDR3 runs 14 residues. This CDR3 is CASSTGTGTSPLHF. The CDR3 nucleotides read TGTGCCAGCAGTACCGGGACAGGGACTTCACCCCTCCACTTT.

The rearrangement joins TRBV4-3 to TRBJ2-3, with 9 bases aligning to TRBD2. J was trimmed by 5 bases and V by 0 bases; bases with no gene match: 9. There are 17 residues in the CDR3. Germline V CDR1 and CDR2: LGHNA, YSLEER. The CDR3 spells CASSQDTVAGGVDTQYF. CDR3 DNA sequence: TGCGCCAGCAGCCAAGATACTGTGGCGGGAGGGGTAGATACGCAGTATTTT.

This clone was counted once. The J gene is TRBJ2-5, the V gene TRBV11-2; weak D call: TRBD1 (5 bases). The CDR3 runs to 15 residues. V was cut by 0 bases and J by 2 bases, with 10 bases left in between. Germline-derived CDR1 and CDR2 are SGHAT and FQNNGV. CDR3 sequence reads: CASSLDRAGQETQYF. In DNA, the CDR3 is TGTGCCAGCAGCTTAGACAGGGCCGGGCAAGAGACCCAGTACTTC.

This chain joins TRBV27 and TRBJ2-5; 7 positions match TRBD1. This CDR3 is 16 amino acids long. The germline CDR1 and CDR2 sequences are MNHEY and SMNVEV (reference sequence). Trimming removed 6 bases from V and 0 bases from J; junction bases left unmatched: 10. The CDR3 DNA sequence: TGTGCCAGCAGAGCCCGGACAGGCATAAACCAAGAGACCCAGTACTTC. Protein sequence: CASRARTGINQETQYF.

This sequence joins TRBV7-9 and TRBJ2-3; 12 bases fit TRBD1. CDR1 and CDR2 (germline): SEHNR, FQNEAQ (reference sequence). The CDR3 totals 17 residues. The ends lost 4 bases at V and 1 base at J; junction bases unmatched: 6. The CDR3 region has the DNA TGTGCCAGCAGCTCGGGACAGGGGGCCGTAGGCACAGATACGCAGTATTTT. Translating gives CASSSGQGAVGTDTQYF.

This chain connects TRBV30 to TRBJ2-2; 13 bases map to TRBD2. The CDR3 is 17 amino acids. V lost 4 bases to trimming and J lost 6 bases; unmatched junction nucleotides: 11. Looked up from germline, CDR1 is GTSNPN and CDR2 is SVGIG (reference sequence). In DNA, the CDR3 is TGTGCCTGGAAAACACCGGGACTAGCGGGACGTGCCGGGGAGCTGTTTTTT. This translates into CAWKTPGLAGRAGELFF.

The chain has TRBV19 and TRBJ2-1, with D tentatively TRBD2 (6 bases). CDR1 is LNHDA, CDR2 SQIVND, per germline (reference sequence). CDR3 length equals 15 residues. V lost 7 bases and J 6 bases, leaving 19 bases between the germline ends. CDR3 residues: CASTSSEGYLNEQFF. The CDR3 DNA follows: TGTGCCAGTACCAGTTCGGAGGGATACCTCAATGAGCAGTTCTTC.

The CDR3 loop reads CAWNMGPNTEAFF. In nucleotides, the CDR3 is TGTGCCTGGAATATGGGCCCCAACACTGAAGCTTTCTTT. This rearrangement joins TRBV30 to TRBJ1-1; D ambiguous. The CDR3 consists of 13 residues. Germline CDR1 GTSNPN, CDR2 SVGIG (reference sequence). V was clipped by 4 bases and J by 2 bases, with 11 bases between them.

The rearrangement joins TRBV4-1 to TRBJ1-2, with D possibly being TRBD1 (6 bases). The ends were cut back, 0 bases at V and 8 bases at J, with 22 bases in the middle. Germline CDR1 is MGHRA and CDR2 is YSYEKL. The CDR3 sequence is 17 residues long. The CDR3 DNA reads TGCGCCAGCAGCCAAGATAGGGAGACAGGTCGCCCCGAAGGCTACACCTTC. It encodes CASSQDRETGRPEGYTF.

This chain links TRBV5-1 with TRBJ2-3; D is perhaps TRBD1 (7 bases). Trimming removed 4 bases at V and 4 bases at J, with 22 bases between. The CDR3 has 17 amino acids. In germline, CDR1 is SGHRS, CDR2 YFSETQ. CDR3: CASSGLPGGGYADTQYF. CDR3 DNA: TGCGCCAGCAGCGGTCTCCCTGGAGGGGGCTACGCAGATACGCAGTATTTT.

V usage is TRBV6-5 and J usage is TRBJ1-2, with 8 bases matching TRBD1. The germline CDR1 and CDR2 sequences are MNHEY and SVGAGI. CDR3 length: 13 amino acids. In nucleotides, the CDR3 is TGTGCTTCGCAGGGGGCTTGGTCCTATGGCTACACCTTC. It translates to CASQGAWSYGYTF.

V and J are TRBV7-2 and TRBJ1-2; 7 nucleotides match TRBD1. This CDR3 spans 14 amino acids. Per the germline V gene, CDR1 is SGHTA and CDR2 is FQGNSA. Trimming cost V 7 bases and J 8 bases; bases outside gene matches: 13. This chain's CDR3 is CASIQGGSPGGYTF. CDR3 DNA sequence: TGTGCCAGCATCCAGGGGGGCAGCCCGGGGGGCTACACCTTC.

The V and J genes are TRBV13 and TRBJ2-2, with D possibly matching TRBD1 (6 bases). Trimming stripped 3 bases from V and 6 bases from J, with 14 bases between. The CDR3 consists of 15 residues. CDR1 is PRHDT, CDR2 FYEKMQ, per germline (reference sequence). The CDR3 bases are TGTGCCAGCAGCTTCGACAGGCCTACACCCGGGGAGCTGTTTTTT. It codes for CASSFDRPTPGELFF.

Here the CDR3 reads CASTPKKGNSNEKLFF. As DNA, the CDR3 is TGTGCCAGCACCCCAAAGAAGGGGAACAGTAATGAAAAACTGTTTTTT. The chain carries TRBV6-6 and TRBJ1-4; tentatively, D is TRBD1 (5 bases). Germline V gene lookup returns CDR1 MNHNY and CDR2 SVGAGI (reference sequence). Trimming cost V 7 bases and J 4 bases, with 19 bases left between them. The CDR3 runs to 16 residues.

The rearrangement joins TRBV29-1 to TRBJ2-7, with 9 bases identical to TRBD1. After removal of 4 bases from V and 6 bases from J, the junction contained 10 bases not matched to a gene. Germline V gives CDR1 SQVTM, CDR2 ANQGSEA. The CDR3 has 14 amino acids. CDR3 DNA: TGCAGCGTTGGGGAAAGGGACAGGGACTCCGAGCAGTACTTC. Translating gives CSVGERDRDSEQYF.